The 12 T cell receptor beta chains below all came from one sample that was sequenced in a study of regulatory T cells in long-lasting Graves disease. Researchers made TCR beta libraries by using iRepertoire HTBI primers and running Arm-PCR on CDR3 regions. TCRdb called the multiplex PCR reads again in MiXCR, with one record for every CDR3 protein. The sample has 400,000 to 500,000 distinct CDR3 sequences; 11% to 15% are singletons. As to time point: newly diagnosed GD, antithyroid drugs for less than 3 months. PBMC RNA served as the TCR library source. The same sample was also studied in work on T cells in Graves' hyperthyroidism and ophthalmopathy.

The sample was peripheral blood mononuclear cells (PBMCs), taken at new diagnosis, from a patient treated with antithyroid drugs. The receptors derive from a woman aged 50 to 65 with Graves disease.

At least ten counts were recorded for this clonotype. V and J are TRBV3-1 and TRBJ2-3, with D possibly TRBD1 on 6 matching bases. The CDR3 extends over 15 amino acids. Trimming left V 3 bases short and J 5 bases short, with 15 bases between. The germline V gene encodes CDR1 LGHDT and CDR2 YNNKEL (reference sequence). The CDR3, as DNA: TGTGCCAGCAGCCAGCTATGGGGGCGCGGAGATACGCAGTATTTT. Protein: CASSQLWGRGDTQYF.

This clonotype was observed at least ten times. This rearrangement joins TRBV20-1 to TRBJ1-5; 7 positions agree with TRBD1. The CDR3 length is 12 residues. The germline V gene has CDR1 DFQATT and CDR2 SNEGSKA (reference sequence). V shed 6 bases, J shed 7 bases, and the junction held 6 bases outside the gene matches. CDR3 bases: TGCAGTGCCCGACAGGGCGAACAGCCCCAGCATTTT. It is translated as CSARQGEQPQHF.

The chain is built from TRBV7-9 and TRBJ2-3, with D possibly called TRBD1 or TRBD2 (5 bases each). The V gene lost 3 bases and the J gene lost 0 bases, with 13 bases spanning the gap. This CDR3 comprises 16 residues. The germline CDR1 and CDR2 sequences are SEHNR and FQNEAQ (reference sequence). The CDR3 region has the DNA TGTGCCAGCAGCTTCGAGGGGATAGCTAGCACAGATACGCAGTATTTT. It yields the protein CASSFEGIASTDTQYF.

This clonotype has ten or more counts. The chain combines TRBV2 with TRBJ2-1; D is undetermined. This CDR3 spans 12 amino acids. Germline V CDR1 and CDR2: SNHLY, FYNNEI. Trimming stripped 7 bases from V and 10 bases from J, with 14 bases between. CDR3 nucleotides: TGTGCCAGCAATGACCCCTTTGGGGAGCAGTTCTTC. Amino acids: CASNDPFGEQFF.

This clonotype was seen only a few times. The chain carries TRBV29-1 and TRBJ1-2; D remains ambiguous. This CDR3 contains 12 residues. V was clipped by 6 bases and J by 5 bases, with 13 bases between them. Germline CDR1 and CDR2: SQVTM and ANQGSEA. The CDR3 is CSVARDTYGYTF. In DNA, the CDR3 is TGCAGCGTAGCACGAGATACGTATGGCTACACCTTC.

The sample holds many counts of this clonotype. The genes are TRBV28 and TRBJ1-1, with D possibly being TRBD1 (5 bases). The CDR3 sequence is 15 residues long. The V gene lost 7 bases and the J gene lost 5 bases, with 20 bases spanning the gap. Germline V gene sequence: CDR1 MDHEN, CDR2 SYDVKM. CDR3 sequence: CASNSPRGDQTEAFF. CDR3 bases: TGTGCCAGCAACAGCCCTCGGGGGGATCAAACTGAAGCTTTCTTT.

This chain uses TRBV7-7 with TRBJ2-5, with 9 positions matching TRBD1. V gave up 5 bases and J gave up 5 bases; unmatched junction bases: 12. In germline, CDR1 is SSHAT, CDR2 FNYEAQ (reference sequence). The CDR3 totals 16 residues. CDR3: CASSQTGTGNLETQYF. In DNA form, the CDR3 reads TGTGCCAGCAGCCAAACCGGGACAGGGAACTTGGAGACCCAGTACTTC. The full variable domain, in which reference TRBV7-7 and TRBJ2-5 provide the parts outside the CDR3, is GAGVSQSPRYKVTKRGQDVTLRCDPISSHATLYWYQQALGQGPEFLTYFNYEAQPDKSGLPSDRFSAERPEGSISTLTIQRTEQRDSAMYRCASSQTGTGNLETQYFGPGTRLLVL.

Details on this clonotype: One end of the junction varies from germline; a read error may be responsible. The chain carries TRBV5-6 and TRBJ2-7; D is unresolved. Germline CDR1 is SGHDT and CDR2 is YYEEEE. This CDR3 contains 13 residues. CDR3 bases: TGTGCCAGCAGCACGACATCCTCCTACGAGCACTACTTC. It encodes CASSTTSSYEHYF.

The chain uses TRBV30 and TRBJ1-2; TRBD1 might be the D (6 bases). Germline-derived CDR1 and CDR2 are GTSNPN and SVGIG (reference sequence). The CDR3 contains 13 residues. Trimming took off 4 bases at V and 4 bases at J, with 13 bases between the two ends. The CDR3 here is CAWTHWGAYGYTF. The CDR3 DNA reads TGTGCCTGGACCCATTGGGGGGCCTATGGCTACACCTTC.

This clonotype was seen a handful of times. This chain's CDR3 is CASSAGLEYEQYF. The CDR3 DNA is TGTGCCAGCTCAGCGGGACTGGAGTACGAGCAGTACTTC. The chain joins TRBV18 to TRBJ2-7; a weak D match, TRBD2 (6 bases). Trimming cost V 5 bases and J 4 bases, with 12 bases left between them. Per germline, CDR1 KGHSH and CDR2 LQKENI. This CDR3 spans 13 amino acids.

V and J are TRBV6-2 or TRBV6-3 and TRBJ1-1, with D maybe TRBD1 (6 bases). CDR3 length: 14 residues. CDR1 and CDR2 (germline): MNHEY, SVGEGT. V shed 6 bases and J shed 1 base, with 12 bases lying between them. The CDR3 reads CASSPWTANTEAFF. As DNA, the CDR3 is TGTGCCAGCAGCCCCTGGACAGCGAACACTGAAGCTTTCTTT.

This clonotype was recorded many times. This sequence joins TRBV6-2 or TRBV6-3 and TRBJ2-7; D may be TRBD2 (5 bases). CDR3 length: 15 amino acids. The germline CDR1 and CDR2 sequences are MNHEY and SVGEGT. The CDR3 nucleotides read TGTGCAACCCGGGATAGCCCAAATACTCTCTACGAGCAGTACTTC. Translated: CATRDSPNTLYEQYF.